This T cell receptor beta chain was sequenced during a study of blood T cell repertoires in COVID-19 (dated by TCRdb to 2020 to 2022). About the full investigation: Samples from collaborators originated in the United States, Italy and Spain and spanned both the acute and convalescent phases of COVID-19. The prospective study material was composed of cDNA or gDNA derived from T cells, B-cell-depleted T cells, or PBMCs. Subjects who had been exposed to COVID-19, were actively infected with it, or had recovered from it provided the deeply sampled blood TCRbeta repertoires that made up the dataset. The repertoires were released in a freely available public database meant as a resource for research on the immune response to SARS-CoV-2. The samples were drawn from the first 160 participants of the ongoing ImmuneRACE study and from 1,254 subjects provided by 6 global collaborators. Sample metadata almost always included a de-identified subject ID, COVID-19 status, age in years and sex. HLA class I and class II types, where available, came from metadata supplied by the sample provider rather than from assay-based typing. Broader findings and caveats from the paper: Clinical and demographic metadata were provided uncurated, with the amount varying by source and participant.

Participants in the prospective study were enrolled through a virtual design, were aged about 18 to 90 years, and lived in 24 United States geographic areas. To assign participants to cohorts, the prospective study relied on clinical history that participants themselves reported in a screening survey and a study questionnaire. For ImmuneRACE Cohort 3, a participant was defined as recovered based on two consecutive negative NP/OP PCR tests, clearance by a healthcare professional, or resolution of symptoms. In the prospective study, mobile phlebotomists collected whole blood, serum and a nasopharyngeal or oropharyngeal swab from each participant. Additional blood draws and questionnaires over an approximately 2-month period could optionally be provided by prospective study participants. Before DNA extraction, blood samples from the prospective study were shipped at room temperature or frozen. This clone was counted a single time. Its binding antigen is unknown. No base qualities exist here, and no much larger clone lies one base off it.

The immunoSEQ Assay, a bias-controlled multiplex PCR, was used to amplify TCRbeta CDR3 regions from genomic DNA. Processing in the source paper ran as follows. Within the assay, amplification of reference gene primers was used to estimate how many nucleated cells each sample contained. Sequence reads were collapsed and filtered to measure the absolute abundance of every unique TCRbeta CDR3 rearrangement. Productive Simpson clonality was computed per sample as the square root of Simpson's diversity index over productive rearrangements. Held by TCRdb, this immuneACCESS table contains in-frame sequences only and omits some clones. Under half of the omission traces to an unresolved V gene where checked; the cause of the rest is unknown. The V and J calls and the clone size are those of that table, but D and trimming were determined from the DNA. The sample table lists around 330,000 clones, 87% of them with a count of one. About 8.9% of the sample belongs to the ten largest clones.

The CDR3 runs 16 amino acids, cysteine and phenylalanine included. The CDR3 DNA has 48 bases and is translated from base 1. The sequencing input was PBMCs or T cells enriched from blood (not recorded which). The TCR sequence derives from a woman between 18 and 29 years old who had recovered from COVID-19. Here the chain combines TRBV21-1 and TRBJ2-3; TRBD2 is the table's D call and was not checked against the DNA. TRBV21-1 is designated a pseudogene. The nucleotides read TGTGCCAGCAGCAAAGGGGGCGGGAGGGCCACAGATACGCAGTATTTT. Its coded protein is CASSKGGGRATDTQYF.